Following are 10 T cell receptor beta chains from one sample sequenced in a study of T cells in Graves' hyperthyroidism and ophthalmopathy. Amplified TCR beta CDR3 regions derived from RNA transcripts. In the first-round RT-PCR of the TCR CDR3, the HTBI primer set was used. TCRdb passed the multiplex PCR reads through MiXCR, listing each CDR3 protein once. The profile covers hundreds of thousands of distinct CDR3 sequences, with about 13% appearing a single time and 34% taken by the ten largest. The sequencing sample was made of blood. The receptors were sampled from a woman aged 40 to 50 with Graves' ophthalmopathy.

This clonotype was observed at least ten times. CDR3 protein: CASYKPETDTEAFF. The DNA for the CDR3 is TGTGCCTCTTACAAGCCGGAGACGGACACTGAAGCTTTCTTT. The rearrangement links TRBV19 to TRBJ1-1; D is unclear. Germline values: CDR1 LNHDA, CDR2 SQIVND (reference sequence). The CDR3 extends over 14 amino acids. V was shortened by 11 bases and J by 3 bases, with 19 bases between the two germline ends.

This clonotype was observed many times. The rearrangement joins TRBV6-6 to TRBJ1-2; D not certain. V gave up 0 bases and J gave up 4 bases, with 6 bases separating them. Germline lookup yields CDR1 MNHNY and CDR2 SVGAGI (reference sequence). The CDR3 spans 13 residues. CDR3 DNA: TGTGCCAGCAGTTACTCCCGGGGCTATGGCTACACCTTC. As protein: CASSYSRGYGYTF.

This clonotype showed up many times. V usage is TRBV28 and J usage is TRBJ2-3; 8 positions agree with TRBD2. Trimming cost V 3 bases and J 8 bases; bases outside gene matches: 19. The germline V gene encodes CDR1 MDHEN and CDR2 SYDVKM. This CDR3 comprises 18 residues. The CDR3: CASSLSISSSGSIGTQYF. The CDR3 DNA follows: TGTGCCAGCAGTTTGTCTATATCATCGAGCGGGAGCATCGGTACGCAGTATTTT.

In its sample, this clonotype was seen a few times. The V call is TRBV10-1, the J call TRBJ1-3, with a tentative D call TRBD1 (6 bases). The germline CDR1 and CDR2 sequences are WNHNN and SYGVQD (reference sequence). This CDR3 region has 14 residues. The V gene lost 8 bases and the J gene lost 0 bases, with 11 bases spanning the gap. In nucleotides, the CDR3 is TGCGCCAGCCAAGTGGACAGCTCTGGAAACACCATATATTTT. Amino acids: CASQVDSSGNTIYF.

This clonotype was detected many times. V usage is TRBV12-3 or TRBV12-4 and J usage is TRBJ2-5; D perhaps matches TRBD1 (5 bases). The length of the CDR3 is 14 residues. The V gene lost 3 bases and the J gene lost 0 bases, with 8 bases spanning the gap. The CDR3 DNA reads TGTGCCAGCAGTTTGAAGGGGAACCAAGAGACCCAGTACTTC. Encoded protein: CASSLKGNQETQYF.

Many counts were recorded for this clonotype. The chain recombines TRBV19 with TRBJ1-1; no clear D gene. V lost 7 bases, J lost 9 bases, and 12 bases lay in between. The CDR3 sequence is 11 residues long. Germline V gives CDR1 LNHDA, CDR2 SQIVND (reference sequence). Here the CDR3 reads CASKEAVKAFF. CDR3 in DNA: TGTGCCAGTAAGGAGGCCGTAAAAGCTTTCTTT.

This clonotype was observed at least ten times. V usage is TRBV12-5 and J usage is TRBJ2-5, with D possibly matching TRBD2 (5 bases). Trimming removed 5 bases from V and 4 bases from J, with 11 bases in between. Germline values: CDR1 LGHNT, CDR2 FRNRAP. This CDR3 has 13 residues. This CDR3 is CASGPEVPETQYF. The CDR3 DNA reads TGTGCTAGTGGTCCGGAGGTTCCAGAGACCCAGTACTTC.

This clonotype was picked up many times. The chain couples TRBV7-2 to TRBJ2-2; the match to TRBD2 covers 7 bases. V dropped 1 base and J dropped 6; count of bases not matched to a gene: 5. The CDR3 consists of 15 residues. Germline V gives CDR1 SGHTA, CDR2 FQGNSA. The CDR3: CASSLVRGGAGELFF. The CDR3 nucleotides are TGTGCCAGCAGCTTAGTCCGTGGGGGGGCCGGGGAGCTGTTTTTT.

There are a few counts of this clonotype. The rearrangement joins TRBV5-1 to TRBJ2-1; D may correspond to TRBD1 or TRBD2 (5 bases each). Germline lookup yields CDR1 SGHRS and CDR2 YFSETQ. Trimming cost V 0 bases and J 12 bases, with 22 bases left between them. The CDR3 spans 16 residues. The CDR3 sequence is CASSLGLGTVLSAQFF. Here the CDR3 DNA reads TGCGCCAGCAGCTTGGGCTTAGGGACCGTTCTGAGTGCGCAGTTCTTC. Full variable domain (remainder filled in from reference TRBV5-1 and TRBJ2-1): KAGVTQTPRYLIKTRGQQVTLSCSPISGHRSVSWYQQTPGQGLQFLFEYFSETQRNKGNFPGRFSGRQFSNSRSEMNVSTLELGDSALYLCASSLGLGTVLSAQFFGPGTRLTVL.

This clonotype was observed many times. The V and J genes are TRBV27 and TRBJ1-5; 10 nucleotides align to TRBD1. The CDR3 runs 15 residues. Germline CDR1 and CDR2: MNHEY and SMNVEV (reference sequence). The V and J ends lost 4 bases and 3 bases, in that order; junction bases with no gene match: 3. This CDR3 is CASSSRQGANQPQHF. CDR3 nucleotides: TGTGCCAGCAGTTCAAGACAGGGGGCCAATCAGCCCCAGCATTTT.